This TCR beta chain comes out of a study of blood T cell repertoires in COVID-19. As for the study in general: COVID-19 samples from acute and convalescent phases originated in the United States, Italy and Spain. In each case, the material was cDNA or gDNA derived from T cells, B-cell-depleted T cells, or PBMCs.

Per the authors' pipeline: The assay estimated nucleated cells by amplifying reference gene primers. Sequencing used immunoSEQ multiplex PCR; TCRdb keeps in-frame clones, though not all of them. For V, J and clone size, that table is used; D and trimming come from the DNA. This sample carries about 230,000 clones, 75% to 85% of them seen once, and the ten largest clones take over 2%. CDR1 and CDR2 (germline): MGHRA, YSYEKL. There are 16 residues in the CDR3. Unmatched junction bases numbered 6, after V lost 1 base and J lost 4 bases. The sequenced sample consisted of peripheral blood. This rearrangement joins TRBV4-1 to TRBJ1-1, with TRBD1 identical over 10 bases. The sequence derives from a man between 35 and 55 years old who had recovered from COVID-19. The CDR3 reads CASSQASWDRGTEAFF. DNA for the CDR3: TGCGCCAGCAGCCAAGCTTCTTGGGACAGGGGCACTGAAGCTTTCTTT.